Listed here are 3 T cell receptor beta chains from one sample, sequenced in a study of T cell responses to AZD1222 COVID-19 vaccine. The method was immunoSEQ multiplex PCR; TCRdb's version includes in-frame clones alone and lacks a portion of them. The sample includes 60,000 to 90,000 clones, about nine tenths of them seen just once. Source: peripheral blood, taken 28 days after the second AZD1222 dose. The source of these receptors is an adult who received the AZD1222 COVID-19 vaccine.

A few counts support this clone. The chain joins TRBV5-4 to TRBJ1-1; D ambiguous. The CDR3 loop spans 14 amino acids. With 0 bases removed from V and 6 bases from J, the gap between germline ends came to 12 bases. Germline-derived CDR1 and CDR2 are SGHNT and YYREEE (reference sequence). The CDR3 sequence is CASSLGTVFAEAFF. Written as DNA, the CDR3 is TGTGCCAGCAGCTTGGGGACGGTATTCGCTGAAGCTTTCTTT.

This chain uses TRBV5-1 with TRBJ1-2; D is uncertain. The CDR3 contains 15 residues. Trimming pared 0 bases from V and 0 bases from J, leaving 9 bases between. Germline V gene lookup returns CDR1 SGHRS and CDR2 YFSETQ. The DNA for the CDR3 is TGCGCCAGCAGCTTGGAGGGCACGGCTAACTATGGCTACACCTTC. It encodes CASSLEGTANYGYTF.

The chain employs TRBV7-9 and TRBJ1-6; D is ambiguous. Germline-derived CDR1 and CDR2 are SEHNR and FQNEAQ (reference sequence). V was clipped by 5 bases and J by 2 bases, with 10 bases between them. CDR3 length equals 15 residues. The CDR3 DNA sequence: TGTGCCAGCAGCCCGCCAGGCACCTATAATTCACCCCTCCACTTT. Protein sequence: CASSPPGTYNSPLHF.